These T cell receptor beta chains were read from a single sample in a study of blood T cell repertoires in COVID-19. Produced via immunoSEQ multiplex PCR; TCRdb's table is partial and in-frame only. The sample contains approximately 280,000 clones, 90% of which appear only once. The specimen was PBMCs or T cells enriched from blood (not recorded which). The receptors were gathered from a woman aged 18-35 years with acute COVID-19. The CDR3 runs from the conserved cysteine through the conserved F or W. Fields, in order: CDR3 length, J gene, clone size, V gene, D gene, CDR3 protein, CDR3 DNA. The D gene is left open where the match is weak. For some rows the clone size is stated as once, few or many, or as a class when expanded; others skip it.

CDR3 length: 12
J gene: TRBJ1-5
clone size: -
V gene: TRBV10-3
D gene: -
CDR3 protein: CAISEANQPQHF
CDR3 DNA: TGTGCCATCAGTGAAGCGAATCAGCCCCAGCATTTT

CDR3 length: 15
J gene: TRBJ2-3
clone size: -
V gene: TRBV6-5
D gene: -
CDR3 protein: CASSYSPQGLDTQYF
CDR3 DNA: TGTGCCAGCAGTTACTCACCCCAGGGTCTAGATACGCAGTATTTT

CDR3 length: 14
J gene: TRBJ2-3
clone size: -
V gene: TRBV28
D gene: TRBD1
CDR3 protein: CASSLTGGTDTQYF
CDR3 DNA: TGTGCCAGCAGTCTAACAGGGGGGACAGATACGCAGTATTTT

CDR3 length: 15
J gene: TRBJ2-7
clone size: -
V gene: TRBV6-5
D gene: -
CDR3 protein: CASSYRPVRSGEQYF
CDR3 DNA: TGTGCCAGCAGTTATAGACCGGTGAGGTCCGGCGAGCAGTACTTC

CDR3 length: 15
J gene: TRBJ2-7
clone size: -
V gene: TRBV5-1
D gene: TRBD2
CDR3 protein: CASSVTPGLAGEQYF
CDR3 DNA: TGCGCCAGCAGCGTAACTCCGGGACTAGCGGGCGAGCAGTACTTC

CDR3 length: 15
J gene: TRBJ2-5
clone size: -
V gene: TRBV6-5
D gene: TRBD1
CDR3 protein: CASSRQGAYQETQYF
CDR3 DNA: TGTGCCAGCAGTCGACAGGGGGCGTACCAAGAGACCCAGTACTTC

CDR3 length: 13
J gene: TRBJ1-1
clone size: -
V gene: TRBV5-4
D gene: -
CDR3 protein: CASSLDRRAEAFF
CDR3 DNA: TGTGCCAGCAGCTTGGACAGGAGGGCTGAAGCTTTCTTT

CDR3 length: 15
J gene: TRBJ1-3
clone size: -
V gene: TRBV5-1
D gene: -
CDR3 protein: CASSLSPSSGNTIYF
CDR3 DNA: TGCGCCAGCAGCTTGTCGCCGAGCTCTGGAAACACCATATATTTT

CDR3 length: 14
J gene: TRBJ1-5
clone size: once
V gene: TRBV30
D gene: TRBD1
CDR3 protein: CAWTEGTGSQPQHF
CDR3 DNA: TGTGCCTGGACCGAAGGGACAGGCTCTCAGCCCCAGCATTTT

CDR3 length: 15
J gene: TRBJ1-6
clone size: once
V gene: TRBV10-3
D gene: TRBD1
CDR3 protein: CATSLDRPDNSPLHF
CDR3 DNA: TGTGCCACATCCCTGGACAGGCCAGATAATTCACCCCTCCACTTT

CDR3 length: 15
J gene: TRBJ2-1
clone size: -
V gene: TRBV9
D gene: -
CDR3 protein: CASSVVGSSYNEQFF
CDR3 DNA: TGTGCCAGCAGCGTAGTGGGGAGCTCCTACAATGAGCAGTTCTTC

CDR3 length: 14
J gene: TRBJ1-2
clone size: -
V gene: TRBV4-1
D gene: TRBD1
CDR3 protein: CASSQTGSVYGYTF
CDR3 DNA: TGCGCCAGCAGCCAGACAGGGAGCGTCTATGGCTACACCTTC

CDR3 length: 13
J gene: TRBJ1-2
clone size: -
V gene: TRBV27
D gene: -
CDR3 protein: CASSLFPGFGYTF
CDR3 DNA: TGTGCCAGCAGTTTATTCCCAGGCTTTGGCTACACCTTC

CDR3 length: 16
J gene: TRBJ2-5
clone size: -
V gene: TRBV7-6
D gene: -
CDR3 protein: CASSLATQRVKETQYF
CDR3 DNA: TGTGCCAGCAGCTTAGCGACACAGAGAGTTAAAGAGACCCAGTACTTC

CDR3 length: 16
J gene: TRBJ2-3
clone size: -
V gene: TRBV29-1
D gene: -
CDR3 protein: CSVAGTGVLSTDTQYF
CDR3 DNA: TGCAGCGTCGCCGGGACTGGGGTCCTGAGCACAGATACGCAGTATTTT

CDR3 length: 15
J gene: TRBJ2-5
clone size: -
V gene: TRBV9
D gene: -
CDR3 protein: CASSVELAPQETQYF
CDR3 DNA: TGTGCCAGCAGCGTAGAGCTAGCGCCCCAAGAGACCCAGTACTTC

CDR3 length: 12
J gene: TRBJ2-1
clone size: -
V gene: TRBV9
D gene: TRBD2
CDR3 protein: CASSAGTREQFF
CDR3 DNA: TGTGCCAGCAGCGCCGGGACTAGGGAGCAGTTCTTC

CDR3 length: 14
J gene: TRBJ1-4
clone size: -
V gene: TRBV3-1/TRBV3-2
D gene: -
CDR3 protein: CASSQGGSNEKLFF
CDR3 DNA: TGTGCCAGCAGCCAAGGGGGCTCTAATGAAAAACTGTTTTTT

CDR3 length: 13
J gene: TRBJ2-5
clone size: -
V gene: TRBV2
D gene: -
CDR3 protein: CASSERVQETQYF
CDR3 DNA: TGTGCCAGCAGTGAACGGGTCCAAGAGACCCAGTACTTC